The 7 T cell receptor beta chains presented below share a single source sample, sequenced in a study of blood T cell repertoires in COVID-19. Measured with immunoSEQ multiplex PCR; TCRdb has only the in-frame clones, and not every one. The table includes 65,000 to 95,000 clones, approximately 90% detected once. The sequenced material came from peripheral blood. These receptors originate from a man aged 25-40 years with acute or convalescent COVID-19.

The J gene is TRBJ1-1, the V gene TRBV28; D gene unclear. The germline V gene encodes CDR1 MDHEN and CDR2 SYDVKM. This CDR3 is built from 16 residues. Trimming took 5 bases from V and 5 from J, leaving 21 bases between them. In DNA, the CDR3 is TGTGCCAGCAGTCTTTTGACATCAAGGCCTAATACTGAAGCTTTCTTT. Translating gives CASSLLTSRPNTEAFF.

This chain uses TRBV19 with TRBJ1-5, with TRBD1 identical over 7 bases. The CDR3 loop spans 13 amino acids. V shed 9 bases and J 7 bases; nucleotides not matched to a gene: 9. CDR1 and CDR2 from the germline V gene are LNHDA and SQIVND (reference sequence). CDR3 coding DNA: TGTGCCAGAGGGGGCAGGGGTCTGCAGCCCCAGCATTTT. It specifies CARGGRGLQPQHF. The whole variable domain, filled in from reference TRBV19 and TRBJ1-5, reads DGGITQSPKYLFRKEGQNVTLSCEQNLNHDAMYWYRQDPGQGLRLIYYSQIVNDFQKGDIAEGYSVSREKKESFPLTVTSAQKNPTAFYLCARGGRGLQPQHFGDGTRLSIL.

This clone was recorded a few times. The rearrangement uses TRBV6-5 and TRBJ1-1; D is unclear. The length of the CDR3 is 14 residues. CDR1 is MNHEY, CDR2 SVGAGI, per germline. Trimming removed 2 bases from V and 5 bases from J, with 12 bases in between. The chain's CDR3 is CASSYRAGRTEAFF. The DNA for the CDR3 is TGTGCCAGCAGTTACCGGGCGGGGAGGACTGAAGCTTTCTTT.

This chain joins TRBV10-3 and TRBJ2-5, with a tentative D call TRBD2 (5 bases). V shed 5 bases and J shed 1 base, with 11 bases lying between them. The CDR3 consists of 14 residues. Germline CDR1 ENHRY, CDR2 SYGVKD. The CDR3 is CAISHDGIQETQYF. CDR3 nucleotide sequence: TGTGCCATCAGTCACGACGGGATCCAAGAGACCCAGTACTTC.

This clone was seen a few times. This chain connects TRBV5-6 to TRBJ2-7, with 10 bases lining up with TRBD2. The CDR3 totals 17 residues. Trimming cost V 2 bases and J 2 bases; bases outside gene matches: 10. Looked up from germline, CDR1 is SGHDT and CDR2 is YYEEEE. The CDR3 bases are TGTGCCAGCAGCTTCGCTCTAGCGGGAGAACTTGCCTACGAGCAGTACTTC. Translation: CASSFALAGELAYEQYF.

The chain carries TRBV7-6 and TRBJ1-1; no firm D call. Per the germline V gene, CDR1 is SGHVS and CDR2 is FNYEAQ. Trimming cost V 0 bases and J 1 base, with 6 bases left between them. CDR3 length: 14 amino acids. CDR3 coding DNA: TGTGCCAGCAGCTTAGCCAGATCGAACACTGAAGCTTTCTTT. Encoded protein: CASSLARSNTEAFF.

The chain recombines TRBV2 with TRBJ1-5, with 9 positions matching TRBD1. V trimming: 3 bases; J trimming: 2 bases; junction bases outside the gene matches: 17. Germline CDR1 is SNHLY and CDR2 is FYNNEI. CDR3 length equals 20 residues. CDR3 region: CASSEESTPGQGSGNQPQHF. DNA for the CDR3: TGTGCCAGCAGTGAGGAAAGTACTCCGGGACAGGGAAGTGGCAATCAGCCCCAGCATTTT. The complete variable domain, with remaining parts taken from reference TRBV2 and TRBJ1-5, reads EPEVTQTPSHQVTQMGQEVILRCVPISNHLYFYWYRQILGQKVEFLVSFYNNEISEKSEIFDDQFSVERPDGSNFTLKIRSTKLEDSAMYFCASSEESTPGQGSGNQPQHFGDGTRLSIL.